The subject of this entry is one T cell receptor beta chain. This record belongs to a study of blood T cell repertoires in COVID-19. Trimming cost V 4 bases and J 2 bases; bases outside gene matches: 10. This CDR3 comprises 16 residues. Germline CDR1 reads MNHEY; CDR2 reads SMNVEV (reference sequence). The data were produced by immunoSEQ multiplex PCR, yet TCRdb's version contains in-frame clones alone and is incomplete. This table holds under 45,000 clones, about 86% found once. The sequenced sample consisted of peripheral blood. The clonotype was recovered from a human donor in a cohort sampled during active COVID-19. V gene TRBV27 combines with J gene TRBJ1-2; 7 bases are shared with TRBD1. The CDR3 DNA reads TGTGCCAGCAGTTCAAGGAGGACAGGAGACAACTATGGCTACACCTTC. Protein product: CASSSRRTGDNYGYTF.